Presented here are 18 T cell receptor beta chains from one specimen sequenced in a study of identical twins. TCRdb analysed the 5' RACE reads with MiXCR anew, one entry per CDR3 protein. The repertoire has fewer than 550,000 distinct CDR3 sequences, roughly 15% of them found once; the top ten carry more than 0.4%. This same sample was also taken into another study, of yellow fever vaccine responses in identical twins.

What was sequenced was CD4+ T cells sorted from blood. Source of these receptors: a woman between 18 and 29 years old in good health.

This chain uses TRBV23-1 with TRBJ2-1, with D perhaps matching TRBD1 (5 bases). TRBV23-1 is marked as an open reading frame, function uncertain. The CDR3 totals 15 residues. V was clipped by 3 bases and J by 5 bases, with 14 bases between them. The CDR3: CASSHCGRDHNEQFF. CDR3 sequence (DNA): TGCGCCAGCAGTCATTGTGGCAGGGATCACAATGAGCAGTTCTTC.

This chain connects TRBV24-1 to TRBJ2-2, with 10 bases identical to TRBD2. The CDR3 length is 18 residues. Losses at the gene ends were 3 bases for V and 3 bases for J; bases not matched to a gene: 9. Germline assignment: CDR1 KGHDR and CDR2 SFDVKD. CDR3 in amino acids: CATSDPTSGRGYTGELFF. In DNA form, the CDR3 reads TGTGCCACCAGTGATCCGACTAGCGGGCGAGGGTACACCGGGGAGCTGTTTTTT.

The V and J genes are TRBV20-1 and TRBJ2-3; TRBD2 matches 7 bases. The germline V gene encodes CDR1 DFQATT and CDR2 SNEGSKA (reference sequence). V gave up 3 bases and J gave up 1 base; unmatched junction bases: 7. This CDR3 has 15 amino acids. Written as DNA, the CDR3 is TGCAGTGCTAGCTTTTCGGGGGGTGGCACAGATACGCAGTATTTT. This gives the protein CSASFSGGGTDTQYF.

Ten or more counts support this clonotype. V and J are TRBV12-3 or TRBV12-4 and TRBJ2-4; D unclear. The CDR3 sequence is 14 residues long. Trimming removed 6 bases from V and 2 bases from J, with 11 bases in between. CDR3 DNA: TGTGCCAGCAGACCGACCGGAACCAAAAACATTCAGTACTTC. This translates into CASRPTGTKNIQYF.

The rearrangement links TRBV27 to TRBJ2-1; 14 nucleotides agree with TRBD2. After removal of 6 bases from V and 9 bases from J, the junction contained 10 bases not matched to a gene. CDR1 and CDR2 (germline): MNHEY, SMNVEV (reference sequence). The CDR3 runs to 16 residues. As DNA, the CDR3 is TGTGCCAGCAGCGGAACCGGGACTAGCGGGAGCGGTGAGCAGTTCTTC. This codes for CASSGTGTSGSGEQFF.

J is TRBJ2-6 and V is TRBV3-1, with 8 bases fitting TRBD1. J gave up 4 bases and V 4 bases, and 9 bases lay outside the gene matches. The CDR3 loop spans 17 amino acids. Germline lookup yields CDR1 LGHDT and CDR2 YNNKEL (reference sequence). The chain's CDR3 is CASSPDRGEPGANVLTF. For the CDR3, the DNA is TGTGCCAGCAGCCCTGACAGGGGTGAACCCGGGGCCAACGTCCTGACTTTC. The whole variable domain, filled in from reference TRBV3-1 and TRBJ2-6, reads DTAVSQTPKYLVTQMGNDKSIKCEQNLGHDTMYWYKQDSKKFLKIMFSYNNKELIINETVPNRFSPKSPDKAHLNLHINSLELGDSAVYFCASSPDRGEPGANVLTFGAGSRLTVL.

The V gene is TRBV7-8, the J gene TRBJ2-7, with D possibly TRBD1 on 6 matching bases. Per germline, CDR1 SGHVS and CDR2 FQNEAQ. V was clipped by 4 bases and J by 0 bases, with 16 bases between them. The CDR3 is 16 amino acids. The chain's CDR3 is CASSSREGQNSYEQYF. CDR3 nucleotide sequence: TGTGCCAGCAGCTCAAGAGAGGGACAAAACTCCTACGAGCAGTACTTC.

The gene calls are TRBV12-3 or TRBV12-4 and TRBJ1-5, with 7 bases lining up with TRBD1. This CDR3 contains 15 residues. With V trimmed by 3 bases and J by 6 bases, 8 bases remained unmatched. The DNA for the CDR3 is TGTGCCAGCAGTTTCGGCGCAACAGGGGCTCAGCCCCAGCATTTT. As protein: CASSFGATGAQPQHF.

The CDR3 coding sequence is TGCGCCAGCAGCCAAGTAGGTTGGAGTAAAGGGGGAACTAATGAAAAACTGTTTTTT. Amino acid sequence: CASSQVGWSKGGTNEKLFF. V and J are TRBV4-1 and TRBJ1-4; D possibly corresponds to TRBD1 (6 bases). Trimming removed 1 base from V and 1 base from J, with 19 bases in between. The CDR3 loop spans 19 amino acids. Germline V gene data show CDR1 as MGHRA and CDR2 as YSYEKL.

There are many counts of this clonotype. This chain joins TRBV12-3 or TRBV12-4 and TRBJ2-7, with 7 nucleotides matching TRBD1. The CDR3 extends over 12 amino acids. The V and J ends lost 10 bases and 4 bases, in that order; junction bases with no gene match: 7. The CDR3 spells CATSTGLYEQYF. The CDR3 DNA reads TGTGCCACCTCGACAGGGTTGTACGAGCAGTACTTC.

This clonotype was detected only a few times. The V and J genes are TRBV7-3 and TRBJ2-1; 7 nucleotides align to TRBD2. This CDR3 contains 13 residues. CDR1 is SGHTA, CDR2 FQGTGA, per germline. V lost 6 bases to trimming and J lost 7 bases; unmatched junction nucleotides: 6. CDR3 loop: CASSPRAGNEQFF. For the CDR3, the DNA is TGTGCCAGCAGTCCCCGAGCGGGAAATGAGCAGTTCTTC.

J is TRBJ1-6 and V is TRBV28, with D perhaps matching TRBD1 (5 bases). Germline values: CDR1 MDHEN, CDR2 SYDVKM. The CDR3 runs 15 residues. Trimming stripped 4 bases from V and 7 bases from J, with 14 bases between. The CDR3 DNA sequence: TGTGCCAGCAGTTCCCGGGGCTTAGGGAATTCACCCCTCCACTTT. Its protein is CASSSRGLGNSPLHF.

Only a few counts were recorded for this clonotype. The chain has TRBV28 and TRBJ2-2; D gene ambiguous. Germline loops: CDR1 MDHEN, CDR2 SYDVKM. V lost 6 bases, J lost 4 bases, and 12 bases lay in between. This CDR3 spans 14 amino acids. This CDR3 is CASSTTTLTGELFF. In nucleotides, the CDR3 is TGTGCCAGCAGCACTACCACCCTCACCGGGGAGCTGTTTTTT.

The chain's CDR3 is CATGAAGLAVNEQFF. In DNA, the CDR3 is TGTGCCACCGGGGCCGCGGGGCTAGCGGTGAATGAGCAGTTCTTC. The chain joins TRBV28 to TRBJ2-1, with TRBD2 identical over 7 bases. CDR3 length: 15 residues. V lost 10 bases to trimming and J lost 7 bases; unmatched junction nucleotides: 16. Per the germline V gene, CDR1 is MDHEN and CDR2 is SYDVKM.

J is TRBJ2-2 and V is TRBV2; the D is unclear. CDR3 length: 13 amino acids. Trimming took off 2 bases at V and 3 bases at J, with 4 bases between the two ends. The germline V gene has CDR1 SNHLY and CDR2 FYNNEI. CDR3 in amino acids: CASSEQHTGELFF. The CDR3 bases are TGTGCCAGCAGTGAACAGCACACCGGGGAGCTGTTTTTT.

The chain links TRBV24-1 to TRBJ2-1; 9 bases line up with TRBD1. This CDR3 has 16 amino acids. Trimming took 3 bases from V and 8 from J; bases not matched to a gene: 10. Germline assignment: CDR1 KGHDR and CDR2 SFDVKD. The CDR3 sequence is CATSDPGQGRYDEQFF. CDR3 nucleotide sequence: TGTGCCACCAGTGATCCGGGACAGGGTAGGTATGATGAGCAGTTCTTC.

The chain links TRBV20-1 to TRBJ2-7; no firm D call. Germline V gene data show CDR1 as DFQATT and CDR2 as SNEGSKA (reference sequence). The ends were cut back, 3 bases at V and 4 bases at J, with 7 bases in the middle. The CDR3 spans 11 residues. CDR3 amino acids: CSASQDYEQYF. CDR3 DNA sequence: TGCAGTGCTAGCCAGGATTACGAGCAGTACTTC.

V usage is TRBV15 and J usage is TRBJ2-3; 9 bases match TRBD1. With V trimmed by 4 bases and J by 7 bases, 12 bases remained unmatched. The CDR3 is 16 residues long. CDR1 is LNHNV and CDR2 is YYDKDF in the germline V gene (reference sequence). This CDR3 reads CATSIGTGGAIHTQYF. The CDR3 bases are TGTGCCACCAGCATCGGAACAGGGGGCGCAATCCATACGCAGTATTTT.